This T cell receptor (beta chain) was retrieved from a study of early T cells in non-severe SARS-CoV-2 infection. Across the study: Chains from this unsorted whole-blood bulk RNA could not be paired.

Germline loops: CDR1 DFQATT, CDR2 SNEGSKA (reference sequence). The length of the CDR3 is 14 residues. V was clipped by 3 bases and J by 2 bases; unmatched bases: 1. Regarding the study as a whole: Anti-spike CD8 specificities were favored by VDJdb matching, whose results missed private and CD4 specificities.

At least ten counts were recorded for this clonotype. The target antigen is unknown. TCRdb re-analysed the 5' RACE reads in MiXCR, keeping a single row per CDR3 protein. The sample carries 55,000 to 65,000 distinct CDR3 sequences, about 11% recorded once. The rearrangement uses TRBV20-1 and TRBJ2-2; TRBD1 matches 9 bases. What was sequenced was whole blood. This receptor was identified in an adult who was a healthcare worker with PCR-confirmed SARS-CoV-2 infection or an uninfected control (not recorded which). CDR3 in DNA: TGCAGTGCTAGGGGACAGGGAAACACCGGGGAGCTGTTTTTT. Residues: CSARGQGNTGELFF.